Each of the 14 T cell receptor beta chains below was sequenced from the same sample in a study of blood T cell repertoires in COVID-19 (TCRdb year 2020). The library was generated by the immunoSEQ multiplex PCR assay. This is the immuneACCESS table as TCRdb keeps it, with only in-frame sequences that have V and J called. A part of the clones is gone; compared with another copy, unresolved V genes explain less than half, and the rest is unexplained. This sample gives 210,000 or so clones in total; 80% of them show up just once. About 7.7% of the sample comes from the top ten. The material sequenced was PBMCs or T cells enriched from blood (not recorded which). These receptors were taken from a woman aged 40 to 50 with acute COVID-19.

CDR3 protein: CAWSVKGAGETQYF. DNA of the CDR3: TGTGCCTGGAGTGTCAAAGGGGCAGGGGAGACCCAGTACTTC. The chain carries TRBV30 and TRBJ2-5; TRBD1 is a possible D gene (5 bases). This CDR3 region has 14 residues. Germline V lookup: CDR1 GTSNPN, CDR2 SVGIG (reference sequence). V shed 0 bases and J shed 5 bases, with 13 bases lying between them.

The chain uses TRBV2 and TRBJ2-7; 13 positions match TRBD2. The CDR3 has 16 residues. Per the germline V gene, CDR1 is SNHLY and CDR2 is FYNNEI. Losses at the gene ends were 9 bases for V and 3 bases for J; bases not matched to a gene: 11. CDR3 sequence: CASGLAGDPGGYEQYF. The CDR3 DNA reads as TGTGCCAGTGGACTAGCGGGAGACCCCGGGGGCTACGAGCAGTACTTC.

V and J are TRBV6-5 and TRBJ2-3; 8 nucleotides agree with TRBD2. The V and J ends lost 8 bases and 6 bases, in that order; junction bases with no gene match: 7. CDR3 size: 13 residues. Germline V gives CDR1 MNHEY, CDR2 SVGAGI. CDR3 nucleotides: TGTGCCAGCCGAAAGCGGGGGATTGATACGCAGTATTTT. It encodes CASRKRGIDTQYF.

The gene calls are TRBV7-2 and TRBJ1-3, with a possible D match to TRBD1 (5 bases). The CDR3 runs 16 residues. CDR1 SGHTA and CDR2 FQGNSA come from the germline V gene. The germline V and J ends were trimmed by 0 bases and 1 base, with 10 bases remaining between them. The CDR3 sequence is CASSLAGGRSGNTIYF. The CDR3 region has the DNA TGTGCCAGCAGCTTAGCGGGGGGACGGTCTGGAAACACCATATATTTT. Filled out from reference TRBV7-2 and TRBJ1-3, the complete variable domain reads GAGVSQSPSNKVTEKGKDVELRCDPISGHTALYWYRQSLGQGLEFLIYFQGNSAPDKSGLPSDRFSAERTGGSVSTLTIQRTQQEDSAVYLCASSLAGGRSGNTIYFGEGSWLTVV.

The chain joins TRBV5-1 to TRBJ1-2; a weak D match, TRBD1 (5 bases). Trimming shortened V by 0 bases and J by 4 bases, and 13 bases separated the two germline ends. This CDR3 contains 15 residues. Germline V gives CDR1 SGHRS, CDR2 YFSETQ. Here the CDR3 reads CASSLVPGQSYGYTF. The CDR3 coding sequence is TGCGCCAGCAGCTTGGTTCCAGGGCAAAGCTATGGCTACACCTTC.

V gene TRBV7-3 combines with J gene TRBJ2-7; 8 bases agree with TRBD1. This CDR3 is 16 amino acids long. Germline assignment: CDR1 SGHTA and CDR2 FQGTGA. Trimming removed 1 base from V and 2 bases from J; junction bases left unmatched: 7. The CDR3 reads CASSLMDRVAAYEQYF. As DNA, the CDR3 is TGTGCCAGCAGCTTAATGGACAGGGTAGCTGCCTACGAGCAGTACTTC.

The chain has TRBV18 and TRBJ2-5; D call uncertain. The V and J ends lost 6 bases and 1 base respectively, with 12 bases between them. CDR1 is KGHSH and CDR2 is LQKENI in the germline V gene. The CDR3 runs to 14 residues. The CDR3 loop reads CASSPSNSQETQYF. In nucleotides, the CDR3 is TGTGCCAGCTCTCCAAGTAACAGCCAAGAGACCCAGTACTTC.

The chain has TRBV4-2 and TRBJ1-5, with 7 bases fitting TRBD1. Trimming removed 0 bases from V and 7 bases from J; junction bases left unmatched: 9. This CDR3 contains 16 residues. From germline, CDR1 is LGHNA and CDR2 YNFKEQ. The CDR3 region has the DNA TGTGCCAGCAGCCAAGAGGCGTTAGGGGGCGGCCAGCCCCAGCATTTT. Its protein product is CASSQEALGGGQPQHF.

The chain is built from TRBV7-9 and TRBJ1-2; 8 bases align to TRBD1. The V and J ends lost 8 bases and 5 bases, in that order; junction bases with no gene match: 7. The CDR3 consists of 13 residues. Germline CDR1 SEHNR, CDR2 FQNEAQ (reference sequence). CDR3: CASSDRVGYGYTF. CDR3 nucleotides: TGTGCCAGCTCGGACAGGGTGGGATATGGCTACACCTTC.

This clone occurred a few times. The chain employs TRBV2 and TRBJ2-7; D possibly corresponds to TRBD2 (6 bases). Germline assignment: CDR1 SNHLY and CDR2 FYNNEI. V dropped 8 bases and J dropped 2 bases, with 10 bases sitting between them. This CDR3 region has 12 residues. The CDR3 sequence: CASAGGAYEQYF. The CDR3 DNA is TGTGCCAGCGCCGGGGGAGCCTACGAGCAGTACTTC.

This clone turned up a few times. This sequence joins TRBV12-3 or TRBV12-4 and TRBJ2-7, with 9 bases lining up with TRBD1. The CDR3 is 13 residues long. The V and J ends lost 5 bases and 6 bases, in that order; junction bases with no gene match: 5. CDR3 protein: CASSDRGGSEQYF. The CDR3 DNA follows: TGTGCCAGCAGTGACAGGGGGGGTAGCGAGCAGTACTTC.

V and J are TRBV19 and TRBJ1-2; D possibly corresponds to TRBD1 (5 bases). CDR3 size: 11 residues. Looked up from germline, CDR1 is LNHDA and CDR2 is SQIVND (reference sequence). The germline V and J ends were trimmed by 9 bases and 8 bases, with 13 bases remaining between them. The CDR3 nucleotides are TGTGCCAGACAGTGGTCAGGGGGCTACACCTTC. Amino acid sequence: CARQWSGGYTF.

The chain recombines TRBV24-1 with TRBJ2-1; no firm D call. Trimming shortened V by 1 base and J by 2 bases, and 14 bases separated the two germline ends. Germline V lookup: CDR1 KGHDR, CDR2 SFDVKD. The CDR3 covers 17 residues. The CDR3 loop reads CATSDFQYPDTYNEQFF. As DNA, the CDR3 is TGTGCCACCAGTGATTTCCAGTACCCCGACACCTACAATGAGCAGTTCTTC.

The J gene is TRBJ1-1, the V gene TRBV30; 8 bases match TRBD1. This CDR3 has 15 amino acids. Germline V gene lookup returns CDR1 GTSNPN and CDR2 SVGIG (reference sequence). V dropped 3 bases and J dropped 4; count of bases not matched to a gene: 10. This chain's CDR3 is CAWRPRRTGITEAFF. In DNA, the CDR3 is TGTGCCTGGAGACCGCGTAGGACAGGGATCACTGAAGCTTTCTTT.